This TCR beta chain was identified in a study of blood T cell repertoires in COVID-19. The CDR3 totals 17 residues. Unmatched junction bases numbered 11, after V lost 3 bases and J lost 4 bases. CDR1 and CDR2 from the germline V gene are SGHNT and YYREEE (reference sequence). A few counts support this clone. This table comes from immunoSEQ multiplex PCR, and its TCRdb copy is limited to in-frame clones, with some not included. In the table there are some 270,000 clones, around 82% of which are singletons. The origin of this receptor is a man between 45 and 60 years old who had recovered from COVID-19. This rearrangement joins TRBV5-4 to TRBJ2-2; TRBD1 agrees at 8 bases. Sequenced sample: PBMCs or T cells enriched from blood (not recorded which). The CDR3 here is CASSSLKTGVGTGELFF. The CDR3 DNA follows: TGTGCCAGCAGCTCCCTAAAGACAGGGGTGGGCACCGGGGAGCTGTTTTTT.